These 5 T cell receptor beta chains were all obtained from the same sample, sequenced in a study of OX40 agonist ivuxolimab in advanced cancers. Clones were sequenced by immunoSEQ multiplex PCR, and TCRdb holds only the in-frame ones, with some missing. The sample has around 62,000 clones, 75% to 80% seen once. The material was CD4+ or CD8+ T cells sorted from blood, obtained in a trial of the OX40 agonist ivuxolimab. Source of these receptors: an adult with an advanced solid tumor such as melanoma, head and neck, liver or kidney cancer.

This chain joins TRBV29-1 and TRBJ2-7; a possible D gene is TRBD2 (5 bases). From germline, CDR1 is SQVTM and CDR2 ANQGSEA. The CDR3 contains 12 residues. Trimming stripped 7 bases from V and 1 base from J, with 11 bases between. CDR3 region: CSAVGVSYEQYF. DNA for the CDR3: TGCAGCGCCGTCGGGGTTTCCTACGAGCAGTACTTC.

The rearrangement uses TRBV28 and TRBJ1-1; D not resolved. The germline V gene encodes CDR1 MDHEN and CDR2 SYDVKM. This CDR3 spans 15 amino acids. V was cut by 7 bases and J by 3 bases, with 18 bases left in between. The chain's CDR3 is CASNLLPRQDTEAFF. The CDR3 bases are TGTGCCAGCAATCTACTCCCGAGACAAGACACTGAAGCTTTCTTT. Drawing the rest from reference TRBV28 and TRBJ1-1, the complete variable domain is DVKVTQSSRYLVKRTGEKVFLECVQDMDHENMFWYRQDPGLGLRLIYFSYDVKMKEKGDIPEGYSVSREKKERFSLILESASTNQTSMYLCASNLLPRQDTEAFFGQGTRLTVV.

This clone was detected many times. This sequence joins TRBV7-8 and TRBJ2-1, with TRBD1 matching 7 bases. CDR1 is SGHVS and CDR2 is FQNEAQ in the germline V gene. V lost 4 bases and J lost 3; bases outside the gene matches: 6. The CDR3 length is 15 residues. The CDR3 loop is CASSSRDSYYNEQFF. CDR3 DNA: TGTGCCAGCAGCTCAAGGGACAGTTACTACAATGAGCAGTTCTTC.

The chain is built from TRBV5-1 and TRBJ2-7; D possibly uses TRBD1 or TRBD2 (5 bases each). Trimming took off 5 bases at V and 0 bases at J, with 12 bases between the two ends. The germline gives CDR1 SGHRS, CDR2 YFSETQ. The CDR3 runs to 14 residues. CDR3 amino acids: CASSGAGGSYEQYF. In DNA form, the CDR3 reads TGCGCCAGCAGTGGGGCGGGTGGCTCCTACGAGCAGTACTTC.

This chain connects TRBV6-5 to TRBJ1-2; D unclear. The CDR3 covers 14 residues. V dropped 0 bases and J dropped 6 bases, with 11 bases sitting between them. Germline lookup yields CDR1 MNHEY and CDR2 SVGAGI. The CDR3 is CASSYSGMVDGYTF. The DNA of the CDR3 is TGTGCCAGCAGTTACTCTGGGATGGTCGATGGCTACACCTTC.